This T cell receptor (beta chain) derives from a study of T cell responses to AZD1222 COVID-19 vaccine. About the study: Pooling of second doses given at about 4 or about 12 weeks was done.

Study-wide results and caveats: Among those given AZD1222, only six were seropositive at baseline. Most donors were white British, females outnumbered males, and clonal diversity was possibly underestimated. Vaccination with two AZD1222 doses was followed by a rise in Spike-specific TCR breadth and depth.

With regard to this clone: What it binds is unknown.

This table comes from immunoSEQ multiplex PCR, and its TCRdb copy is limited to in-frame clones, with some not included. This table holds approximately 180,000 clones, 80% to 90% found once. This CDR3 contains 11 residues. Germline CDR1 reads DFQATT; CDR2 reads SNEGSKA (reference sequence). With 7 bases removed from V and 5 bases from J, the gap between germline ends came to 9 bases. The V call is TRBV20-1, the J call TRBJ1-5; D is ambiguous. The sample here was peripheral blood, taken on day 0 of AZD1222 vaccination. The TCR comes from an adult in good health. The CDR3 DNA reads as TGCAGTGGACAAACGGATCAGCCCCAGCATTTT. Translated, it gives CSGQTDQPQHF.